The clone carrying this T cell receptor beta chain was observed many times. Its cognate antigen is unknown. The data stem from a study of T-cell reconstitution after alpha-beta-depleted transplantation in children. The study, taken as a whole, reports: For some patients, TCRbeta diversity was high at day 60 because of recipient T cells and thymic progenitors that survived. Newly generated T cells supplied most T-cell counts and diversity one year post-transplant.

Researchers prepared the TCRbeta library using unique molecular identifiers, the study reports. MiXCR, run by TCRdb on the PCR reads, gives a single entry per CDR3 protein. The repertoire holds 450,000 to 600,000 distinct CDR3 sequences, about 10% seen once, with 2% to 2.5% in the top ten. The CDR3 sequence is 14 residues long. V shed 5 bases and J shed 0 bases, with 8 bases lying between them. CDR1 is SGHAT and CDR2 is FQNNGV in the germline V gene. The receptor was derived from a child aged 2-15 years with inherited bone marrow failure, due to receive a stem cell transplant. The chain recombines TRBV11-2 with TRBJ1-5, with D tentatively TRBD1 (5 bases). The material sequenced was PBMCs, taken before TCRalphabeta/CD19-depleted stem cell transplant. CDR3 loop: CASSPQVSNQPQHF. The CDR3 DNA follows: TGTGCCAGCAGCCCACAGGTTAGCAATCAGCCCCAGCATTTT. Based on the CDR3 plus reference TRBV11-2 and TRBJ1-5, the full variable domain is EAGVAQSPRYKIIEKRQSVAFWCNPISGHATLYWYQQILGQGPKLLIQFQNNGVVDDSQLPKDRFSAERLKGVDSTLKIQPAKLEDSAVYLCASSPQVSNQPQHFGDGTRLSIL.